Shown below are 16 T cell receptor beta chains from a single sample sequenced in a study of T cells in Graves' hyperthyroidism and ophthalmopathy (dated by TCRdb to about 2019). The method was multiplex PCR. Instrument on record: Illumina HiSeq 2000. The TCR beta CDR3 regions were amplified from the RNA transcripts. For the first round of RT-PCR on the TCR CDR3, the HTBI primer set was used together with the Qiagen OneStep RT-PCR kit. The public reads were quality trimmed at Q25 with fastp and then assembled into clones with MiXCR by TCRdb, keeping productive beta chains. Rows merge per CDR3 protein into single entries with the most common DNA and genes. The sample has fewer than 900,000 distinct CDR3 sequences on record, about 17% of them singletons. 16% of the sample goes to the ten largest clones. Sequenced: blood. The receptors stem from a woman aged 45-65 years with Graves' hyperthyroidism that later progressed to Graves' ophthalmopathy.

Here the CDR3 reads CASSVEPGGNQETQYF. As DNA, the CDR3 is TGTGCCAGCAGCGTAGAGCCAGGGGGGAATCAAGAGACCCAGTACTTC. The J gene is TRBJ2-5, the V gene TRBV9, with D perhaps matching TRBD1 (7 bases). Deletions cut 0 bases from V and 2 bases from J, with 14 bases between. This CDR3 region has 16 residues. Germline-derived CDR1 and CDR2 are SGDLS and YYNGEE.

The V and J genes are TRBV6-1 and TRBJ1-1; 10 nucleotides match TRBD1. CDR3 length equals 13 residues. V lost 6 bases to trimming and J lost 11 bases; unmatched junction nucleotides: 9. Looked up from germline, CDR1 is MNHNS and CDR2 is SASEGT. The CDR3 protein is CASRKTGGLYAFF. CDR3 coding DNA: TGTGCCAGCAGGAAGACAGGGGGCTTGTACGCTTTCTTT.

The chain recombines TRBV10-3 with TRBJ2-3; D remains unclear. Germline V gives CDR1 ENHRY, CDR2 SYGVKD. The CDR3 sequence is 14 residues long. Trimming removed 4 bases from V and 4 bases from J, with 12 bases in between. The CDR3, as DNA: TGTGCCATCAGTGTGATAGAAGGCGCAGATACGCAGTATTTT. Its translation is CAISVIEGADTQYF.

This clonotype was counted only a few times. The rearrangement uses TRBV10-2 and TRBJ2-3, with 12 bases aligning to TRBD2. CDR1 and CDR2 from the germline V gene are WSHSY and SAAADI. J lost 4 bases, V lost 6 bases, and 5 bases had no gene match. This CDR3 region has 15 residues. The CDR3 coding sequence is TGCGCCAGCAGAACTAGCGGGGGGACCCCAGATACGCAGTATTTT. Translating it yields CASRTSGGTPDTQYF.

This clonotype showed up just a few times. The junction differs from germline at one of its ends, possibly a read error. V gene TRBV20-1 combines with J gene TRBJ1-2; TRBD1 agrees at 7 bases. Germline V gene lookup returns CDR1 DFQATT and CDR2 SNEGSKA (reference sequence). The CDR3 is made up of 14 amino acids. CDR3: CSARGTAANCGYTF. For the CDR3, the DNA is TGCAGTGCTAGGGGGACAGCTGCTAACTGTGGCTACACCTTC.

V is TRBV19 and J is TRBJ1-5, with D maybe TRBD1 (5 bases). CDR1 and CDR2 (germline): LNHDA, SQIVND (reference sequence). V shed 10 bases and J shed 7 bases, with 23 bases lying between them. This CDR3 comprises 15 residues. The CDR3 loop is CATHRDPTQGQPQHF. In DNA, the CDR3 is TGTGCCACCCACCGGGACCCCACTCAGGGACAGCCCCAGCATTTT.

The V and J genes are TRBV7-9 and TRBJ2-1; 9 bases align to TRBD2. This CDR3 has 17 residues. The V gene end was trimmed by 4 bases and the J gene end by 5 bases; junction bases not matched to a gene: 12. CDR1 and CDR2 from the germline V gene are SEHNR and FQNEAQ (reference sequence). CDR3 bases: TGTGCCAGCAGCTCAGGGGTGCCTAGCGGGGTTAACAATGAGCAGTTCTTC. This codes for CASSSGVPSGVNNEQFF.

This clonotype has at least ten counts. The CDR3 is CASSYAIIDRGLPYEQYF. As DNA, the CDR3 is TGTGCCAGCAGTTACGCAATTATCGACAGGGGACTCCCCTACGAGCAGTACTTC. This rearrangement joins TRBV6-1 to TRBJ2-7, with 8 bases that match TRBD1. The germline gives CDR1 MNHNS, CDR2 SASEGT. The CDR3 consists of 18 residues. Trimming at V came to 5 bases and at J to 2 bases, leaving 17 bases not matched to a gene.

The rearrangement joins TRBV20-1 to TRBJ1-2; 10 bases match TRBD1. The CDR3 runs to 16 residues. Per germline, CDR1 DFQATT and CDR2 SNEGSKA (reference sequence). V lost 7 bases to trimming and J lost 5 bases; unmatched junction nucleotides: 16. The CDR3: CSGRRDRGPTGYGYTF. In DNA, the CDR3 is TGCAGTGGACGCCGGGACAGGGGCCCCACCGGTTATGGCTACACCTTC.

This clonotype occurred many times. This rearrangement joins TRBV12-3 or TRBV12-4 to TRBJ1-4, with no clear D. CDR3 length: 12 residues. V was cut by 4 bases and J by 7 bases, with 7 bases left in between. The CDR3 DNA is TGTGCCAGCAGTTCCCGGGTTGAAAAACTGTTTTTT. Translation: CASSSRVEKLFF.

This clonotype appeared a few times. The rearrangement links TRBV6-5 to TRBJ1-2; D gene unclear. Germline CDR1 is MNHEY and CDR2 is SVGAGI. V gave up 0 bases and J gave up 7 bases, with 6 bases separating them. The CDR3 totals 12 residues. CDR3 loop: CASSYSSGGYTF. The CDR3 nucleotides are TGTGCCAGCAGTTACTCTTCCGGTGGCTACACCTTC.

Only a few counts were recorded for this clonotype. This sequence joins TRBV27 and TRBJ2-1, with D tentatively TRBD2 (6 bases). Trimming left V 8 bases short and J 4 bases short, with 18 bases between. The CDR3 has 15 residues. In germline, CDR1 is MNHEY, CDR2 SMNVEV (reference sequence). This chain's CDR3 is CASGFAGTLYNEQFF. CDR3 DNA: TGTGCCAGCGGATTCGCGGGGACCCTGTACAATGAGCAGTTCTTC.

This clonotype has a handful of counts. V gene TRBV5-1 combines with J gene TRBJ1-2; D is perhaps TRBD1 (6 bases). The CDR3 sequence is 15 residues long. Germline CDR1 reads SGHRS; CDR2 reads YFSETQ. Trimming stripped 0 bases from V and 3 bases from J, with 12 bases between. The CDR3 loop reads CASSLVQGGYYGYTF. CDR3 DNA: TGCGCCAGCAGCTTGGTACAGGGAGGATACTATGGCTACACCTTC.

The chain uses TRBV7-9 and TRBJ1-6; the match to TRBD1 covers 7 bases. The J segment lost 7 bases and the V segment lost 4 bases, leaving 7 bases of the junction unmatched. Germline loops: CDR1 SEHNR, CDR2 FQNEAQ (reference sequence). This CDR3 comprises 15 residues. The CDR3 DNA reads TGTGCCAGCAGCTCCAGGACAGGCTTGAATTCACCCCTCCACTTT. This translates into CASSSRTGLNSPLHF.

This clonotype appeared many times. V gene TRBV11-2 combines with J gene TRBJ1-2, with a possible D match to TRBD1 (5 bases). The length of the CDR3 is 13 residues. V lost 3 bases, J lost 6 bases, and 11 bases lay in between. Germline V gene lookup returns CDR1 SGHAT and CDR2 FQNNGV. The CDR3 coding sequence is TGTGCCAGCAGCTTGACAGAAGTAAATGGCTACACCTTC. It encodes CASSLTEVNGYTF.

This clonotype was detected many times. V is TRBV7-2 and J is TRBJ1-1; 9 bases line up with TRBD1. Germline values: CDR1 SGHTA, CDR2 FQGNSA. Trimming cost V 5 bases and J 4 bases; bases outside gene matches: 8. This CDR3 has 15 amino acids. In nucleotides, the CDR3 is TGTGCCAGCAGCATACGGACAGGGGTCAGCACTGAAGCTTTCTTT. It is translated as CASSIRTGVSTEAFF.